The 23 T cell receptor beta chains given below trace back to one sample, sequenced in a study of T cells in Graves' hyperthyroidism and ophthalmopathy (dated by TCRdb to about 2019). Library preparation was by multiplex PCR. Sequencing relied on an Illumina HiSeq 2000. The TCR beta CDR3 regions were amplified from the RNA transcripts. A first-round RT-PCR of the TCR CDR3 used the HTBI primer set with the Qiagen OneStep RT-PCR kit. TCRdb itself trimmed the public reads at Q25 with fastp, ran MiXCR and retained productive beta chains. For every CDR3 protein sequence, its rows merge into one entry that carries the most common genes and DNA. This sample holds about 210,000 distinct CDR3 sequences; 17% were observed only once. Approximately 50% of the sample comes from the top ten. Sequenced sample: blood. The receptors originated from a middle-aged man with Graves' hyperthyroidism.

The DNA of the CDR3 is TGCAGCGTTGTAGTCTTATACGAGCAGTACTTC. This gives the protein CSVVVLYEQYF. This chain joins TRBV29-1 and TRBJ2-7; D is unresolved. V lost 4 bases to trimming and J lost 4 bases, with 8 bases between them. CDR1 and CDR2 from the germline V gene are SQVTM and ANQGSEA. This CDR3 is built from 11 residues.

This clonotype has ten or more counts. As DNA, the CDR3 is TGTGCCAGCAGCCAAGTTTTTGAAGGGGCCAAAAACATTCAGTACTTC. Protein product: CASSQVFEGAKNIQYF. This rearrangement joins TRBV3-1 to TRBJ2-4, with D unresolved. This CDR3 has 16 amino acids. From germline, CDR1 is LGHDT and CDR2 YNNKEL (reference sequence). V was pared by 1 base and J by 1 base, with 11 bases between.

Points on this clonotype: This may be a read error, as it is one base from a much larger clone. The chain uses TRBV11-2 and TRBJ1-3, with no clear D. This CDR3 is built from 15 residues. Trimming cost V 5 bases and J 0 bases, with 11 bases left between them. The germline V gene has CDR1 SGHAT and CDR2 FQNNGV. CDR3 bases: TGTGCCAGCAGCCCCGGGATGATCTCTGGAAACACCATATATTTT. Its protein is CASSPGMISGNTIYF.

In its sample, this clonotype was seen a few times. A read error may explain this, as a much larger clone is one base away. The V and J genes are TRBV3-1 and TRBJ1-1; D is uncertain. Germline CDR1 reads LGHDT; CDR2 reads YNNKEL (reference sequence). This CDR3 has 12 amino acids. The chain's CDR3 is CASSQEDSEASF. In DNA form, the CDR3 reads TGTGCCAGCAGCCAAGAAGACTCTGAAGCTTCCTTT.

In this sample, this clonotype turned up a few times. The chain uses TRBV28 and TRBJ1-2, with D tentatively TRBD1 (5 bases). Trimming cost V 5 bases and J 3 bases, with 13 bases left between them. The CDR3 covers 14 residues. CDR1 and CDR2 (germline): MDHEN, SYDVKM. CDR3 DNA: TGTGCCAGCAGTAACGTGGGGGGGGACTATGGCTACACCTTC. This encodes CASSNVGGDYGYTF.

The chain employs TRBV13 and TRBJ2-7; D unresolved. The CDR3 has 14 amino acids. V was trimmed by 7 bases and J by 1 base, leaving 14 bases between them. Germline values: CDR1 PRHDT, CDR2 FYEKMQ (reference sequence). The CDR3 reads CASKKGGISYEQYF. Written as DNA, the CDR3 is TGTGCCAGCAAAAAGGGTGGGATTTCCTACGAGCAGTACTTC.

This clonotype was picked up many times. V and J are TRBV11-3 and TRBJ2-3; no clear D gene. The ends were cut back, 5 bases at V and 2 bases at J, with 11 bases in the middle. The CDR3 totals 14 residues. CDR1 and CDR2 from the germline V gene are SGHNT and YENEEA. The CDR3 sequence is CASSHGPNTDTQYF. The CDR3 coding sequence is TGTGCCAGCAGCCACGGACCCAACACAGATACGCAGTATTTT.

The chain carries TRBV7-9 and TRBJ2-3; D uncertain. Trimming left V 2 bases short and J 0 bases short, with 24 bases between. There are 20 residues in the CDR3. Germline V gene lookup returns CDR1 SEHNR and CDR2 FQNEAQ (reference sequence). The CDR3 DNA reads as TGTGCCAGCAGCTTAACTTGGTTCAGTCAAAGCCCAACTAGCACAGATACGCAGTATTTT. Protein sequence: CASSLTWFSQSPTSTDTQYF.

This clonotype was picked up a small number of times. V is TRBV18 and J is TRBJ2-1, with 11 nucleotides matching TRBD2. From germline, CDR1 is KGHSH and CDR2 LQKENI. The J segment lost 7 bases and the V segment lost 6 bases, leaving 8 bases of the junction unmatched. This CDR3 spans 15 amino acids. The CDR3 coding sequence is TGTGCCAGCTCTATTACTAGCGGGAGAGTGAATGAGCAGTTCTTC. This translates into CASSITSGRVNEQFF.

The J gene is TRBJ2-3, the V gene TRBV11-2; 7 bases agree with TRBD2. This CDR3 is 16 amino acids long. With V trimmed by 4 bases and J by 2 bases, 9 bases remained unmatched. Germline V gene sequence: CDR1 SGHAT, CDR2 FQNNGV. CDR3 in DNA: TGTGCCAGCAGCTGGAGATTCAGCGGGACCACAGATACGCAGTATTTT. This gives the protein CASSWRFSGTTDTQYF.

This clonotype showed up many times. The rearrangement joins TRBV20-1 to TRBJ1-4; the D gene is possibly TRBD1 (5 bases). The V gene's germline CDR1 is DFQATT and CDR2 SNEGSKA (reference sequence). V shed 3 bases and J shed 0 bases, with 17 bases lying between them. The CDR3 sequence is 17 residues long. The CDR3 nucleotides read TGCAGTGCTAGGAGGCAGGGAGGATTCGCAACTAATGAAAAACTGTTTTTT. Translating gives CSARRQGGFATNEKLFF.

Remarks on this clonotype: A much larger clonotype is one base distant, so this may be a read error. This chain joins TRBV20-1 and TRBJ1-1, with D tentatively TRBD1 (6 bases). From germline, CDR1 is DFQATT and CDR2 SNEGSKA (reference sequence). This CDR3 has 13 amino acids. Trimming pared 5 bases from V and 7 bases from J, leaving 17 bases between. The CDR3 bases are TGCAGTGCTGGGGGGAGCCGGGACATTGAAGCTTTCTTT. Translation: CSAGGSRDIEAFF.

This clonotype has at least ten counts. The V gene is TRBV29-1, the J gene TRBJ2-2; D tentatively fits TRBD1 or TRBD2 (5 bases each). From germline, CDR1 is SQVTM and CDR2 ANQGSEA. The CDR3 has 16 amino acids. The V end lost 7 bases, the J end lost 3 bases, and 21 bases lay between the germline ends. As DNA, the CDR3 is TGCAGCGAACCCCCTCGTGGGGGATTGGACACCGGGGAGCTGTTTTTT. It specifies CSEPPRGGLDTGELFF.

This clonotype was counted many times. This chain uses TRBV18 with TRBJ1-6; D is ambiguous. In germline, CDR1 is KGHSH, CDR2 LQKENI. The CDR3 is made up of 15 amino acids. V gave up 3 bases and J gave up 7 bases, with 13 bases separating them. Here the CDR3 DNA reads TGTGCCAGCTCACCCTCGTCCGCATTGAATTCACCCCTCCACTTT. It encodes CASSPSSALNSPLHF.

The rearrangement uses TRBV9 and TRBJ2-3, with TRBD2 matching 7 bases. The CDR3 consists of 15 residues. Trimming at V came to 1 base and at J to 1 base, leaving 3 bases not matched to a gene. Germline V lookup: CDR1 SGDLS, CDR2 YYNGEE. The DNA of the CDR3 is TGTGCCAGCAGCGTATGGAGCGGGGGCACAGATACGCAGTATTTT. This encodes CASSVWSGGTDTQYF.

This clonotype was picked up many times. This chain links TRBV12-3 or TRBV12-4 with TRBJ1-2, with 7 positions matching TRBD1. The CDR3 spans 13 residues. V was pared by 5 bases and J by 5 bases, with 5 bases of the junction left unmatched. The CDR3 DNA follows: TGTGCCAGCAGTCCCCGGACAGGATATGGCTACACCTTC. Translation gives CASSPRTGYGYTF.

This clonotype was counted many times. V usage is TRBV11-2 and J usage is TRBJ2-4, with TRBD1 matching 11 bases. Germline lookup yields CDR1 SGHAT and CDR2 FQNNGV. The CDR3 sequence is 17 residues long. Trimming cost V 4 bases and J 1 base; bases outside gene matches: 6. The CDR3, as DNA: TGTGCCAGCAGCTCGCTCCGGGACAGGGGGGCCAAAAACATTCAGTACTTC. Its translation: CASSSLRDRGAKNIQYF.

On this clonotype itself: Since a much larger clone is just one base distant, this may be a read error. CDR3 loop: CASSTRVSRNQPQHF. The CDR3 DNA follows: TGTGCCAGCTCCACCAGGGTTTCTCGGAATCAGCCCCAGCATTTT. V and J are TRBV18 and TRBJ1-5; maybe TRBD1 (5 bases). The ends were cut back, 6 bases at V and 4 bases at J, with 16 bases in the middle. Germline V gene sequence: CDR1 KGHSH, CDR2 LQKENI. The CDR3 has 15 residues.

The rearrangement uses TRBV12-3 or TRBV12-4 and TRBJ1-5; 9 positions agree with TRBD1. V lost 5 bases and J lost 7; bases outside the gene matches: 9. The CDR3 is 15 residues long. DNA of the CDR3: TGTGCCAGCAGTCGACCGGGACAGGGATACCAGCCCCAGCATTTT. Translating gives CASSRPGQGYQPQHF.

This clonotype occurred many times. DNA for the CDR3: TGTGCCAGCAGTGCAGTTTTAGCGGGAGCCAATGAGCAGTTCTTC. It specifies CASSAVLAGANEQFF. This sequence joins TRBV6-4 and TRBJ2-1, with 9 bases identical to TRBD2. The CDR3 is made up of 15 amino acids. Trimming took 4 bases from V and 6 from J; bases not matched to a gene: 7. Germline assignment: CDR1 MRHNA and CDR2 SNTAGT.

This clonotype has at least ten counts. The rearrangement joins TRBV29-1 to TRBJ1-4; maybe TRBD1 (5 bases). The CDR3 extends over 15 amino acids. From germline, CDR1 is SQVTM and CDR2 ANQGSEA. The germline V and J ends were trimmed by 7 bases and 3 bases, with 18 bases remaining between them. Here the CDR3 reads CSAGHGAAANEKLFF. CDR3 DNA: TGCAGCGCTGGGCACGGGGCTGCGGCTAATGAAAAACTGTTTTTT.

The CDR3 loop reads CASSVGGLAYEQYF. The CDR3 region has the DNA TGTGCCAGCAGCGTCGGGGGACTTGCCTACGAGCAGTACTTC. This chain uses TRBV9 with TRBJ2-7, with TRBD2 as a possible D gene (6 bases). The CDR3 is made up of 14 amino acids. The ends were cut back, 2 bases at V and 2 bases at J, with 11 bases in the middle. Germline assignment: CDR1 SGDLS and CDR2 YYNGEE. The full variable domain, its missing parts supplied by reference TRBV9 and TRBJ2-7, is DSGVTQTPKHLITATGQRVTLRCSPRSGDLSVYWYQQSLDQGLQFLIQYYNGEERAKGNILERFSAQQFPDLHSELNLSSLELGDSALYFCASSVGGLAYEQYFGPGTRLTVT.

The sample holds a few counts of this clonotype. The chain combines TRBV6-1 with TRBJ2-1; TRBD2 matches at 9 bases. Germline values: CDR1 MNHNS, CDR2 SASEGT. The junction had 5 bases not matched to a gene; V was cut back by 2 bases and J by 6 bases. The CDR3 extends over 15 amino acids. In DNA form, the CDR3 reads TGTGCCAGCAGTGAATTTAGCGGGAGTGGCAATGAGCAGTTCTTC. Its translation: CASSEFSGSGNEQFF.